This T cell receptor beta chain was obtained from a study of blood T cell repertoires in COVID-19. Across the whole study: COVID-19 samples, acute and convalescent, were from the United States, Italy and Spain. The analysed material was cDNA or gDNA that came from T cells, B-cell-depleted T cells, or PBMCs.

Looked up from germline, CDR1 is MRHNA and CDR2 is SNTAGT. V shed 4 bases, J shed 9 bases, and the junction held 6 bases outside the gene matches. This CDR3 is built from 14 residues. Participant-given clinical history determined each cohort assignment. Symptom resolution, clearance, or two negative PCRs marked the recovered donors of Cohort 3. Sequenced by immunoSEQ multiplex PCR; TCRdb stores in-frame clones only, minus some. The repertoire holds about 300,000 clones, with under 90% as singletons. The sequence derives from a young man who had recovered from COVID-19. The chain carries TRBV6-4 and TRBJ1-1; TRBD1 aligns across 12 bases. The sequenced sample consisted of PBMCs or T cells enriched from blood (not recorded which). This CDR3 is CASSAGTGGNQAFF. In nucleotides, the CDR3 is TGTGCCAGCAGTGCAGGGACAGGGGGCAATCAAGCTTTCTTT.